This passage covers 24 T cell receptor beta chains from one sample sequenced in a study of PD-1 blockade in classical Hodgkin lymphoma. Sequenced by immunoSEQ multiplex PCR; TCRdb stores in-frame clones only, minus some. Among over 15,000 clones listed, less than 70% were seen once. Documented time point: cycle 4 day 1 (C4D1), after 6 weeks of nivolumab. In every patient, relapse followed autologous stem cell transplantation, while exposure to brentuximab vedotin differed. Source: peripheral blood mononuclear cells (PBMCs), taken before the fourth cycle of nivolumab. Every receptor here comes from a human donor with classical Hodgkin lymphoma.

The J gene is TRBJ2-6, the V gene TRBV4-2, with D unresolved. The CDR3 is 14 amino acids. In germline, CDR1 is LGHNA, CDR2 YNFKEQ. The V end was cut by 1 base, the J end by 4 bases, with 5 bases between. CDR3 residues: CASSQGTGANVLTF. CDR3 DNA sequence: TGTGCCAGCAGCCAAGGCACAGGGGCCAACGTCCTGACTTTC.

This clone was observed a few times. This chain uses TRBV2 with TRBJ1-1, with D unclear. Per germline, CDR1 SNHLY and CDR2 FYNNEI. V was cut by 2 bases and J by 5 bases, with 9 bases left in between. CDR3 length: 13 residues. The CDR3 bases are TGTGCCAGCAGTGAATATTCGGGGACTGAAGCTTTCTTT. This codes for CASSEYSGTEAFF.

This sequence joins TRBV5-1 and TRBJ2-5; no definite D call. This CDR3 is built from 13 residues. From germline, CDR1 is SGHRS and CDR2 YFSETQ. V lost 2 bases, J lost 5 bases, and 10 bases lay in between. The CDR3 is CASSFEAAETQYF. The CDR3 nucleotides read TGCGCCAGCAGCTTTGAGGCAGCGGAGACCCAGTACTTC.

The chain links TRBV29-1 to TRBJ2-5; TRBD1 agrees at 7 bases. The ends lost 4 bases at V and 5 bases at J; junction bases unmatched: 13. Looked up from germline, CDR1 is SQVTM and CDR2 is ANQGSEA. CDR3 length: 15 amino acids. The chain's CDR3 is CSVGGKQGQGETQYF. CDR3 DNA: TGCAGCGTTGGTGGAAAACAGGGGCAGGGGGAGACCCAGTACTTC.

This clone has more than one count but fewer than ten. The chain is built from TRBV7-6 and TRBJ2-1; weak D call: TRBD1 (5 bases). The CDR3 has 14 residues. The V gene lost 2 bases and the J gene lost 5 bases, with 10 bases spanning the gap. Germline assignment: CDR1 SGHVS and CDR2 FNYEAQ. CDR3 DNA: TGTGCCAGCAGCTTATGGGGCCGAGACAATGAGCAGTTCTTC. This encodes CASSLWGRDNEQFF.

The rearrangement joins TRBV19 to TRBJ1-1, with a weak D call TRBD1 (6 bases). CDR1 is LNHDA and CDR2 is SQIVND in the germline V gene (reference sequence). V was shortened by 1 base and J by 7 bases, with 10 bases between the two germline ends. This CDR3 contains 13 residues. CDR3 nucleotides: TGTGCCAGTAGTATAGGGACAGCCCGTGAAGCTTTCTTT. Translation gives CASSIGTAREAFF.

The chain joins TRBV5-1 to TRBJ2-1, with 9 bases that match TRBD2. Per the germline V gene, CDR1 is SGHRS and CDR2 is YFSETQ. The CDR3 loop spans 16 amino acids. V trimming: 6 bases; J trimming: 4 bases; junction bases outside the gene matches: 11. CDR3 sequence reads: CASTPEGLAGYNEQFF. CDR3 nucleotide sequence: TGCGCCAGCACCCCAGAAGGGCTAGCGGGATACAATGAGCAGTTCTTC.

By share, this clone counts as medium-sized. The V gene is TRBV27, the J gene TRBJ2-1, with D possibly being TRBD1 or TRBD2 (5 bases each). V lost 7 bases and J 9 bases, leaving 16 bases between the germline ends. The CDR3 totals 13 residues. Germline V gene sequence: CDR1 MNHEY, CDR2 SMNVEV (reference sequence). CDR3 sequence (DNA): TGTGCCAGCACTATAACTAGGGGACGTGAGCAGTTCTTC. Amino acid sequence: CASTITRGREQFF.

By proportion, this clone is medium-sized. V gene TRBV18 combines with J gene TRBJ2-2; D is uncertain. This CDR3 region has 13 residues. Trimming cost V 0 bases and J 7 bases, with 6 bases left between them. Germline V CDR1 and CDR2: KGHSH, LQKENI. CDR3 protein: CASSPPSDGELFF. CDR3 coding DNA: TGTGCCAGCTCACCACCAAGCGACGGGGAGCTGTTTTTT.

The V call is TRBV6-1, the J call TRBJ2-7; D tentatively reads TRBD1 or TRBD2 (6 bases each). Germline V gives CDR1 MNHNS, CDR2 SASEGT. CDR3 size: 15 residues. Trimming cost V 5 bases and J 4 bases, with 18 bases left between them. CDR3: CASSPRRQGTYEQYF. In DNA form, the CDR3 reads TGTGCCAGCAGTCCCCGGCGGCAGGGGACTTACGAGCAGTACTTC.

This rearrangement joins TRBV9 to TRBJ2-2; 11 positions match TRBD2. The ends lost 0 bases at V and 1 base at J; junction bases unmatched: 5. The CDR3 runs 18 residues. The V gene's germline CDR1 is SGDLS and CDR2 YYNGEE. CDR3 DNA sequence: TGTGCCAGCAGCGTAGAGGGACTAGCGGAGGTGAACACCGGGGAGCTGTTTTTT. This codes for CASSVEGLAEVNTGELFF.

The chain links TRBV5-5 to TRBJ2-1, with TRBD2 identical over 8 bases. The CDR3 consists of 15 residues. The J segment lost 6 bases and the V segment lost 0 bases, leaving 5 bases of the junction unmatched. The V gene's germline CDR1 is SGHKS and CDR2 YYEKEE (reference sequence). CDR3 sequence (DNA): TGTGCCAGCAGCTTGGGCCCGGGACTAGGCAATGAGCAGTTCTTC. Translated: CASSLGPGLGNEQFF.

This sequence joins TRBV10-3 and TRBJ2-7, with 9 nucleotides matching TRBD2. The V and J ends lost 5 bases and 0 bases, in that order; junction bases with no gene match: 5. The CDR3 extends over 15 amino acids. The germline V gene has CDR1 ENHRY and CDR2 SYGVKD. The CDR3 region has the DNA TGTGCCATCAGTAGACTAGCGGAAATCTCCTACGAGCAGTACTTC. As protein: CAISRLAEISYEQYF.

The rearrangement links TRBV28 to TRBJ1-5; D not certain. Trimming took 3 bases from V and 5 from J, leaving 5 bases between them. Germline V lookup: CDR1 MDHEN, CDR2 SYDVKM. The CDR3 sequence is 12 residues long. The CDR3 here is CASSFTYQPQHF. The CDR3 DNA reads TGTGCCAGCAGTTTCACTTATCAGCCCCAGCATTTT.

The chain combines TRBV6-1 with TRBJ1-2; TRBD1 is a possible D gene (6 bases). The germline CDR1 and CDR2 sequences are MNHNS and SASEGT. The CDR3 totals 14 residues. V lost 10 bases and J lost 4, with 19 bases in between. Here the CDR3 reads CATLVVGGAYGYTF. The DNA of the CDR3 is TGTGCCACATTGGTTGTGGGGGGCGCCTATGGCTACACCTTC.

The rearrangement links TRBV21-1 to TRBJ2-1; the D call in the table, TRBD1, was not verified against the DNA. TRBV21-1 corresponds to a pseudogene. This CDR3 has 16 residues. For the CDR3, the DNA is TGTGCCAGCAGCAAAGAGCACAGGGAAGGGTACAATGAGCAGTTCTTC. The encoded protein is CASSKEHREGYNEQFF.

The table lists this clone with a few counts. V and J are TRBV28 and TRBJ2-7; 7 bases are shared with TRBD1. Germline V lookup: CDR1 MDHEN, CDR2 SYDVKM. CDR3 length: 16 residues. V was clipped by 6 bases and J by 2 bases; unmatched bases: 13. The CDR3 loop reads CASRSTLTGLAYEQYF. The DNA of the CDR3 is TGTGCCAGCAGATCAACGCTGACAGGGTTAGCCTACGAGCAGTACTTC.

The rearrangement joins TRBV6-6 to TRBJ2-3; no reliable D call. The CDR3 consists of 16 residues. Germline lookup yields CDR1 MNHNY and CDR2 SVGAGI (reference sequence). The V end was cut by 0 bases, the J end by 4 bases, with 14 bases between. This CDR3 reads CASSYSKNRWSDTQYF. DNA for the CDR3: TGTGCCAGCAGTTACTCCAAAAACCGATGGTCAGATACGCAGTATTTT.

The chain uses TRBV11-2 and TRBJ2-1; D is perhaps TRBD1 (6 bases). The CDR3 spans 17 residues. Germline loops: CDR1 SGHAT, CDR2 FQNNGV. The V gene lost 2 bases and the J gene lost 9 bases, with 23 bases spanning the gap. CDR3 sequence reads: CASSLTTGTASRGEQFF. DNA for the CDR3: TGTGCCAGCAGCTTAACCACCGGGACCGCCTCCAGGGGTGAGCAGTTCTTC.

In this sample, this clone turned up a few times. V gene TRBV29-1 combines with J gene TRBJ2-4, with D hard to call. The CDR3 has 11 residues. Deletions cut 5 bases from V and 8 bases from J, with 10 bases between. Germline-derived CDR1 and CDR2 are SQVTM and ANQGSEA. The CDR3 reads CSVRPADIQYF. In nucleotides, the CDR3 is TGCAGCGTTAGGCCTGCGGACATTCAGTACTTC.

The chain combines TRBV10-3 with TRBJ1-2; D unclear. Germline-derived CDR1 and CDR2 are ENHRY and SYGVKD. CDR3 length: 14 amino acids. V gave up 3 bases and J gave up 2 bases, with 10 bases separating them. The CDR3 sequence: CAISERHPNYGYTF. The DNA of the CDR3 is TGTGCCATCAGTGAAAGGCACCCGAACTATGGCTACACCTTC.

The chain combines TRBV5-4 with TRBJ1-1, with a weak D call TRBD1 (5 bases). CDR3 length: 17 residues. Trimming took off 3 bases at V and 1 base at J, with 19 bases between the two ends. Germline V gene lookup returns CDR1 SGHNT and CDR2 YYREEE (reference sequence). The CDR3 loop reads CASSSSHLGTANTEAFF. CDR3 nucleotide sequence: TGTGCCAGCAGCTCGTCTCATCTTGGGACCGCGAACACTGAAGCTTTCTTT.

This chain links TRBV5-5 with TRBJ2-7, with 7 nucleotides matching TRBD1. V shed 0 bases, J shed 4 bases, and the junction held 4 bases outside the gene matches. This CDR3 comprises 14 residues. Germline CDR1 reads SGHKS; CDR2 reads YYEKEE (reference sequence). The DNA for the CDR3 is TGTGCCAGCAGCTTGGGGGACAGCATATACGAGCAGTACTTC. Protein product: CASSLGDSIYEQYF.

This clone was counted a few times. V and J are TRBV4-1 and TRBJ1-2; possible D gene TRBD1, 5 bases. CDR1 and CDR2 from the germline V gene are MGHRA and YSYEKL. With 1 base removed from V and 1 base from J, the gap between germline ends came to 16 bases. This CDR3 is built from 17 residues. The CDR3, as DNA: TGCGCCAGCAGCCAAGCGCCCGGACGAGGGGATAACTATGGCTACACCTTC. This gives the protein CASSQAPGRGDNYGYTF.